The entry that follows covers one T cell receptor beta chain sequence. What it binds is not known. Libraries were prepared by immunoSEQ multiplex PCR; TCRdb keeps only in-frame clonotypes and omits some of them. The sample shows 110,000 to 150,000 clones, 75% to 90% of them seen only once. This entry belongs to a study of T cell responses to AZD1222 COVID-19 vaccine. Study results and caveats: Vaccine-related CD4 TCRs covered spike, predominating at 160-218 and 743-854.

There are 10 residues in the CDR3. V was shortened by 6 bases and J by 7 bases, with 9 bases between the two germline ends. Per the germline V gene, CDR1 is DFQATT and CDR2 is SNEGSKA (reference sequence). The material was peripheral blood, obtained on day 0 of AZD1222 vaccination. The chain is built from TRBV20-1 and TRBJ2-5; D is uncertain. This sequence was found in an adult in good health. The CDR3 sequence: CSAVLGTQYF. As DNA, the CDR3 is TGCAGTGCAGTCCTGGGGACCCAGTACTTC.